Below are 21 T cell receptor beta chains sequenced from a single sample in a study of identical twins. MiXCR was run by TCRdb on the 5' RACE reads, yielding one entry per CDR3 protein. The table lists around 500,000 distinct CDR3 sequences, approximately 15% of them singletons. These data were likewise used in another study, on yellow fever vaccine responses in identical twins.

Sequencing input: CD4+ T cells sorted from blood. The receptors were sampled from a young woman in good health.

This chain links TRBV29-1 with TRBJ2-1; 9 bases are a match to TRBD1. Germline-derived CDR1 and CDR2 are SQVTM and ANQGSEA. The CDR3 consists of 14 residues. Trimming removed 6 bases from V and 3 bases from J; junction bases left unmatched: 6. The CDR3 sequence: CSVAGTGSYNEQFF. The CDR3 DNA is TGCAGCGTGGCCGGGACAGGGAGCTACAATGAGCAGTTCTTC.

This clonotype showed up just a few times. V is TRBV7-8 and J is TRBJ2-2; D is uncertain. The V end was cut by 8 bases, the J end by 2 bases, with 15 bases between. Germline V CDR1 and CDR2: SGHVS, FQNEAQ. The CDR3 has 15 residues. CDR3 sequence: CASHNQRVNTGELFF. In DNA, the CDR3 is TGTGCCAGCCATAACCAGCGAGTAAACACCGGGGAGCTGTTTTTT.

This chain joins TRBV12-3 or TRBV12-4 and TRBJ1-5; no firm D call. The CDR3 consists of 14 residues. V lost 5 bases, J lost 2 bases, and 10 bases lay in between. The CDR3 here is CASSPSLGNQPQHF. CDR3 in DNA: TGTGCCAGCAGTCCCTCCTTGGGCAATCAGCCCCAGCATTTT.

This clonotype was counted between two and nine times. V gene TRBV3-1 combines with J gene TRBJ1-1; a weak D match, TRBD1 (5 bases). V gave up 3 bases and J gave up 5 bases, with 10 bases separating them. Per germline, CDR1 LGHDT and CDR2 YNNKEL (reference sequence). CDR3 length: 13 residues. In DNA form, the CDR3 reads TGTGCCAGCAGCCACGGGGGTGGAACTGAAGCTTTCTTT. Encoded protein: CASSHGGGTEAFF.

In its sample, this clonotype was seen a few times. The rearrangement uses TRBV11-1 and TRBJ2-1; 14 bases agree with TRBD2. Germline-derived CDR1 and CDR2 are SGHAT and FQDESV (reference sequence). This CDR3 region has 20 residues. V was clipped by 3 bases and J by 6 bases; unmatched bases: 16. The CDR3 nucleotides read TGTGCCAGCAGCTTTCCCTCGGGACTAGCGGGAGTACGGACTCTCAATGAGCAGTTCTTC. It codes for CASSFPSGLAGVRTLNEQFF.

The chain uses TRBV3-1 and TRBJ2-7; D is unclear. The ends were cut back, 0 bases at V and 5 bases at J, with 14 bases in the middle. The germline V gene has CDR1 LGHDT and CDR2 YNNKEL (reference sequence). CDR3 length equals 15 residues. For the CDR3, the DNA is TGTGCCAGCAGCCAAGACCCCCAGGTCTTAAACGAGCAGTACTTC. This codes for CASSQDPQVLNEQYF.

The gene calls are TRBV29-1 and TRBJ1-1, with 7 bases aligning to TRBD1. Per germline, CDR1 SQVTM and CDR2 ANQGSEA. The CDR3 is made up of 13 amino acids. Losses at the gene ends were 7 bases for V and 4 bases for J; bases not matched to a gene: 9. DNA for the CDR3: TGCAGCGCCTTGACAGGGCTTCTCACTGAAGCTTTCTTT. Amino acids: CSALTGLLTEAFF.

Ten or more counts support this clonotype. The V and J genes are TRBV4-2 and TRBJ2-5; D may match TRBD1 or TRBD2 (5 bases each). The V gene's germline CDR1 is LGHNA and CDR2 YNFKEQ. The V end lost 7 bases, the J end lost 1 base, and 16 bases lay between the germline ends. The CDR3 covers 15 residues. The CDR3 loop is CASNLQTGTQETQYF. DNA of the CDR3: TGTGCCAGCAACCTACAGACCGGGACCCAAGAGACCCAGTACTTC.

The chain couples TRBV20-1 to TRBJ2-1, with TRBD1 matching over 7 bases. The junction had 3 bases not matched to a gene; V was cut back by 6 bases and J by 1 base. Germline CDR1 reads DFQATT; CDR2 reads SNEGSKA (reference sequence). The CDR3 loop spans 13 amino acids. The CDR3 sequence is CSAPTGSYNEQFF. DNA for the CDR3: TGCAGTGCCCCGACAGGGTCCTACAATGAGCAGTTCTTC.

The chain recombines TRBV20-1 with TRBJ1-3, with D possibly TRBD1 on 6 matching bases. V was cut by 0 bases and J by 2 bases, with 11 bases left in between. Per the germline V gene, CDR1 is DFQATT and CDR2 is SNEGSKA (reference sequence). The CDR3 extends over 15 amino acids. The CDR3 here is CSARDEGGPGNTIYF. CDR3 in DNA: TGCAGTGCTAGAGATGAGGGGGGGCCTGGAAACACCATATATTTT.

This clonotype was observed many times. The V and J genes are TRBV25-1 and TRBJ2-3; 9 nucleotides align to TRBD2. J lost 4 bases, V lost 8 bases, and 1 base had no gene match. This CDR3 has 12 amino acids. CDR1 and CDR2 (germline): MGHDK, SYGVNS. CDR3 DNA: TGTGCCAGCGGACTAGCGCCAGATACGCAGTATTTT. Translation: CASGLAPDTQYF.

This clonotype was found a few times. The genes are TRBV2 and TRBJ2-1, with D possibly matching TRBD2 (5 bases). CDR3 length: 13 amino acids. Germline CDR1 and CDR2: SNHLY and FYNNEI. The V end was cut by 8 bases, the J end by 2 bases, with 10 bases between. CDR3 protein: CASCFGTYNEQFF. DNA for the CDR3: TGTGCCAGCTGCTTCGGGACCTACAATGAGCAGTTCTTC.

This clonotype has just a few counts. V usage is TRBV12-3 or TRBV12-4 and J usage is TRBJ1-5; perhaps TRBD1 as D (6 bases). The CDR3 extends over 15 amino acids. Trimming took 2 bases from V and 0 from J, leaving 8 bases between them. For the CDR3, the DNA is TGTGCCAGCAGTTTATCAGGGGATAGCAATCAGCCCCAGCATTTT. Encoded protein: CASSLSGDSNQPQHF.

This clonotype has a handful of counts. The chain links TRBV4-1 to TRBJ2-1; D ambiguous. This CDR3 contains 12 residues. Germline V CDR1 and CDR2: MGHRA, YSYEKL. The CDR3 coding sequence is TGCGCTAGATTTTGGGTGCACAATGAGCAGTTCTTC. The encoded protein is CARFWVHNEQFF.

This clonotype has more than one count but fewer than ten. V usage is TRBV18 and J usage is TRBJ1-3, with D possibly matching TRBD1 (6 bases). CDR1 is KGHSH and CDR2 is LQKENI in the germline V gene. CDR3 length equals 17 residues. The V end lost 1 base, the J end lost 4 bases, and 17 bases lay between the germline ends. This CDR3 reads CASSPLEIGGLGNTIYF. The DNA for the CDR3 is TGTGCCAGCTCACCACTGGAAATAGGGGGACTCGGAAACACCATATATTTT.

The V call is TRBV15, the J call TRBJ2-7; 10 bases line up with TRBD2. This CDR3 is built from 15 residues. Germline V gives CDR1 LNHNV, CDR2 YYDKDF (reference sequence). V was clipped by 2 bases and J by 6 bases; unmatched bases: 7. CDR3 coding DNA: TGTGCCACCAGCAGACTAGCGGGGGAGTCTTCCGAGCAGTACTTC. Protein product: CATSRLAGESSEQYF.

This clonotype has only a few counts. The chain is built from TRBV5-1 and TRBJ1-1, with TRBD1 as a possible D gene (6 bases). Trimming stripped 4 bases from V and 6 bases from J, with 10 bases between. The CDR3 sequence is 12 residues long. Germline lookup yields CDR1 SGHRS and CDR2 YFSETQ. The DNA of the CDR3 is TGCGCCAGCAGCACGGGGACACCTGAAGCTTTCTTT. Its protein product is CASSTGTPEAFF.

This clonotype was detected ten times or more. V and J are TRBV14 and TRBJ2-1; unclear D gene. Deletions cut 1 base from V and 6 bases from J, with 1 base between. This CDR3 is 11 amino acids long. Looked up from germline, CDR1 is SGHDN and CDR2 is FVKESK. The CDR3 nucleotides read TGTGCCAGCAGCCAAGTCAATGAGCAGTTCTTC. Encoded protein: CASSQVNEQFF.

The table lists this clonotype with many counts. The chain recombines TRBV29-1 with TRBJ2-1, with D possibly being TRBD1 or TRBD2 (5 bases each). Trimming left V 0 bases short and J 9 bases short, with 12 bases between. CDR3 length: 13 residues. Germline V gives CDR1 SQVTM, CDR2 ANQGSEA. The CDR3 bases are TGCAGCGTTGAAGAGGCGCTGGGGGTTGAGCAGTTCTTC. Protein product: CSVEEALGVEQFF.

The chain is built from TRBV19 and TRBJ2-1; 9 bases align to TRBD2. After removal of 7 bases from V and 7 bases from J, the junction contained 8 bases not matched to a gene. The CDR3 extends over 14 amino acids. The germline V gene encodes CDR1 LNHDA and CDR2 SQIVND (reference sequence). For the CDR3, the DNA is TGTGCCAGTAAGCTAGCGGGATTTGGGAATGAGCAGTTCTTC. Translated: CASKLAGFGNEQFF.

The chain is built from TRBV12-5 and TRBJ2-2; a weak D match, TRBD2 (6 bases). This CDR3 contains 17 residues. Between the trimmed V and J ends, which lost 6 bases and 2 bases, there was a span of 19 bases. CDR1 and CDR2 (germline): LGHNT, FRNRAP. CDR3 nucleotides: TGTGCTAGTGGGCGGGACCTCAAGGACGGTAACACCGGGGAGCTGTTTTTT. Protein product: CASGRDLKDGNTGELFF.